These 13 T cell receptor beta chains came from one sample sequenced in a study of blood T cell repertoires in COVID-19. Assay used: immunoSEQ multiplex PCR; TCRdb lists only in-frame clones, some missing. Of some 250,000 clones in the sample, 70% to 80% are singletons; the top ten hold around 3.4%. Sequenced material: peripheral blood. Source of these receptors: a woman at least 80 years old with acute or convalescent COVID-19.

This clone was recorded a few times. The chain combines TRBV5-1 with TRBJ1-1; D is possibly TRBD1 (5 bases). Germline CDR1 reads SGHRS; CDR2 reads YFSETQ. CDR3 size: 15 residues. V lost 0 bases to trimming and J lost 2 bases, with 11 bases between them. The CDR3 is CASSLAVRGNTEAFF. Here the CDR3 DNA reads TGCGCCAGCAGCTTGGCCGTAAGGGGTAACACTGAAGCTTTCTTT. Together with reference TRBV5-1 and TRBJ1-1, the CDR3 gives the full variable domain: KAGVTQTPRYLIKTRGQQVTLSCSPISGHRSVSWYQQTPGQGLQFLFEYFSETQRNKGNFPGRFSGRQFSNSRSEMNVSTLELGDSALYLCASSLAVRGNTEAFFGQGTRLTVV.

V and J are TRBV9 and TRBJ2-3; 7 positions agree with TRBD1. From germline, CDR1 is SGDLS and CDR2 YYNGEE. The V segment lost 3 bases and the J segment 1 base; nucleotides outside the gene matches: 8. The CDR3 contains 16 residues. The CDR3 loop is CASSARQGTGTDTQYF. As DNA, the CDR3 is TGTGCCAGCAGCGCCCGACAGGGTACGGGCACAGATACGCAGTATTTT. Supplemented by reference TRBV9 and TRBJ2-3, the full variable domain reads DSGVTQTPKHLITATGQRVTLRCSPRSGDLSVYWYQQSLDQGLQFLIQYYNGEERAKGNILERFSAQQFPDLHSELNLSSLELGDSALYFCASSARQGTGTDTQYFGPGTRLTVL.

This sequence joins TRBV30 and TRBJ2-2; D uncertain. Trimming took off 4 bases at V and 6 bases at J, with 12 bases between the two ends. The germline V gene has CDR1 GTSNPN and CDR2 SVGIG (reference sequence). The CDR3 runs 13 residues. The CDR3, as DNA: TGTGCCTGGACTAGTTTTTTCGCCGGGGAGCTGTTTTTT. The encoded protein is CAWTSFFAGELFF.

The genes are TRBV2 and TRBJ1-1, with D tentatively TRBD1 (6 bases). With 5 bases removed from V and 1 base from J, the gap between germline ends came to 14 bases. The length of the CDR3 is 15 residues. Germline CDR1 reads SNHLY; CDR2 reads FYNNEI. The CDR3 reads CASSRNRDPNTEAFF. In DNA, the CDR3 is TGTGCCAGCAGTCGGAACAGGGACCCGAACACTGAAGCTTTCTTT.

The chain recombines TRBV19 with TRBJ1-2, with 8 bases fitting TRBD1. This CDR3 contains 14 residues. Looked up from germline, CDR1 is LNHDA and CDR2 is SQIVND (reference sequence). V was pared by 5 bases and J by 1 base, with 3 bases of the junction left unmatched. The CDR3 coding sequence is TGTGCCAGTAGTGCCACAGGGGGTAACTATGGCTACACCTTC. This translates into CASSATGGNYGYTF.

CDR3 bases: TGTGCCAGCAGCCAAGAGTTCCCCGGACTGCTAGCGGGGCTTGCTGAGCAGTTCTTC. Translation gives CASSQEFPGLLAGLAEQFF. The rearrangement links TRBV4-2 to TRBJ2-1, with 9 bases identical to TRBD2. The length of the CDR3 is 19 residues. CDR1 and CDR2 (germline): LGHNA, YNFKEQ. V dropped 0 bases and J dropped 9; count of bases not matched to a gene: 18.

This clone was picked up a small number of times. V gene TRBV19 combines with J gene TRBJ2-7; a weak D match, TRBD2 (6 bases). Germline V gene data show CDR1 as LNHDA and CDR2 as SQIVND (reference sequence). The CDR3 contains 15 residues. Trimming removed 5 bases from V and 4 bases from J, with 18 bases in between. CDR3 region: CASSQKGGELYEQYF. The CDR3 nucleotides are TGTGCCAGTAGTCAGAAGGGCGGGGAACTTTACGAGCAGTACTTC.

In this sample, this clone turned up a few times. The J gene is TRBJ1-1, the V gene TRBV5-1, with D unclear. Germline values: CDR1 SGHRS, CDR2 YFSETQ. Trimming stripped 4 bases from V and 4 bases from J, with 8 bases between. The CDR3 sequence is 12 residues long. The CDR3 sequence is CASSQEGTEAFF. The CDR3 DNA reads TGCGCCAGCAGCCAAGAGGGCACTGAAGCTTTCTTT.

The CDR3 nucleotides read TGTGCCAGCAGTTACTCCGGGACAGACCTTATCTATGGCTACACCTTC. It yields the protein CASSYSGTDLIYGYTF. The chain joins TRBV6-5 to TRBJ1-2, with 7 bases fitting TRBD1. Germline trimming cut 0 bases from V and 4 bases from J; bases unmatched to any gene: 8. Germline V gene lookup returns CDR1 MNHEY and CDR2 SVGAGI. The CDR3 runs 16 residues.

The chain recombines TRBV7-9 with TRBJ1-4; possibly TRBD1 for D (6 bases). The V gene's germline CDR1 is SEHNR and CDR2 FQNEAQ (reference sequence). Trimming took 4 bases from V and 8 from J, leaving 14 bases between them. The CDR3 extends over 14 amino acids. Written as DNA, the CDR3 is TGTGCCAGCAGCTCTCCCGGGACACACGAAAAACTGTTTTTT. It translates to CASSSPGTHEKLFF. Using reference TRBV7-9 and TRBJ1-4 for the parts outside the CDR3, the full variable domain is DTGVSQNPRHKITKRGQNVTFRCDPISEHNRLYWYRQTLGQGPEFLTYFQNEAQLEKSRLLSDRFSAERPKGSFSTLEIQRTEQGDSAMYLCASSSPGTHEKLFFGSGTQLSVL.

V usage is TRBV10-3 and J usage is TRBJ2-1; TRBD2 matches at 10 bases. The CDR3 is 17 residues long. J was trimmed by 1 base and V by 9 bases; bases with no gene match: 12. Germline CDR1 ENHRY, CDR2 SYGVKD. In nucleotides, the CDR3 is TGTGCCATTTCAGCCTCTAGCGGGGGCGGATCCTACAATGAGCAGTTCTTC. It yields the protein CAISASSGGGSYNEQFF.

This clone was seen only a few times. Sequence at one end of the junction differs from germline and may be a read error. The genes are TRBV30 and TRBJ2-3; 12 bases align to TRBD2. This CDR3 contains 12 residues. Germline V gene data show CDR1 as GTSNPN and CDR2 as SVGIG (reference sequence). The CDR3 sequence: CAWSFPSGRAHF. In nucleotides, the CDR3 is TGTGCCTGGAGTTTTCCTAGCGGGAGGGCGCATTTT.

This clone has a handful of counts. This chain links TRBV2 with TRBJ1-5; D is unresolved. CDR1 is SNHLY, CDR2 FYNNEI, per germline. The CDR3 covers 14 residues. Trimming took 4 bases from V and 0 from J, leaving 7 bases between them. CDR3 nucleotide sequence: TGTGCCAGCAGTGCGAGTAATAGCAATCAGCCCCAGCATTTT. Translating it yields CASSASNSNQPQHF.